The clone carrying this T cell receptor beta chain was seen once. Its antigen is currently unknown. CDR3 length: 14 residues. V was pared by 5 bases and J by 0 bases, with 8 bases between. In germline, CDR1 is MNHEY, CDR2 SMNVEV (reference sequence). Using immunoSEQ multiplex PCR, the repertoire was profiled, and TCRdb retains in-frame clones only, with some absent. Of about 220,000 clones listed, 80% to 95% are singletons. This entry is derived from a study of cytomegalovirus exposure and HLA in healthy donors. The overall study: A subsequent analysis reported that the roughly 130 validation repertoires were produced on the same platform that had also been used for the approximately 700 first-cohort repertoires.

Study-wide points: Associated with cytomegalovirus, according to the listing, were 150 to 200 TCR beta chains. Reported performance of the classifier showed diagnosis of cytomegalovirus status with high specificity and sensitivity. Many donors shared some public TCRs, even though most TCR sequences were rare.

This TCR was sampled from a woman under 30 in good health and CMV-seronegative. The rearrangement uses TRBV27 and TRBJ2-1; D not resolved. Sequences were obtained from PBMCs. The CDR3 sequence: CASSPYSSYNEQFF. The CDR3, as DNA: TGTGCCAGCAGTCCATACAGCTCCTACAATGAGCAGTTCTTC.